This TCR beta chain was sequenced in a study of T cell repertoires in cytomegalovirus infection. This clonotype showed up just a few times. What it recognizes is unknown. V was pared by 5 bases and J by 6 bases, with 8 bases of the junction left unmatched. CDR1 and CDR2 (germline): DFQATT, SNEGSKA (reference sequence). There are 13 residues in the CDR3. Each CDR3 protein gets one entry after TCRdb re-called the reads with MiXCR. This sample has about a million distinct CDR3 sequences, with 25% to 40% found just once. This sequence was found in a human donor in good health (CMV status not recorded). Some clones in this sample may be carry-over from other donors' samples. The V gene is TRBV20-1, the J gene TRBJ1-2; 8 bases align to TRBD1. Sequences were derived from cultured CD8+ T cells from PBMCs, sampled from culture after CMV antigen stimulation. CDR3 in amino acids: CSALDDRGDGYTF. CDR3 in DNA: TGCAGTGCTCTCGATGACAGGGGTGATGGCTACACCTTC.